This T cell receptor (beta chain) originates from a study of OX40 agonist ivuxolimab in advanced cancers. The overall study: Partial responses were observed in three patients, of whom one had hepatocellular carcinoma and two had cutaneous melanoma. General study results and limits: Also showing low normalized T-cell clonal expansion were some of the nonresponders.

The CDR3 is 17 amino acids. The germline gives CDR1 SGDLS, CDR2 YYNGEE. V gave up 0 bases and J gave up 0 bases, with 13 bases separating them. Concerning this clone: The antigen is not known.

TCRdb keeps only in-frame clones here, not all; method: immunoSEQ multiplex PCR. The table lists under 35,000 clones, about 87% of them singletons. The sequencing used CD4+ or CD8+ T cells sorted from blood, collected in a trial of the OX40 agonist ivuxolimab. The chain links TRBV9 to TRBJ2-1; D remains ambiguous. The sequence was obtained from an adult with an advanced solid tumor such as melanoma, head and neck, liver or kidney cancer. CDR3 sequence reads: CASSVATGRGSYNEQFF. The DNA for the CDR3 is TGTGCCAGCAGCGTAGCTACCGGTAGAGGCTCCTACAATGAGCAGTTCTTC.